Listed below are T cell receptor beta chains from one sample, sequenced in a study of blood T cell repertoires in COVID-19. Assay: immunoSEQ multiplex PCR; the TCRdb copy retains only in-frame clones and omits some. The sample carries around 150,000 clones, 86% recorded once. The sample comprised peripheral blood. All receptors come from a man aged 70-80 years with acute or convalescent COVID-19. Each CDR3 is given with its conserved first and last residue. The order of the fields is J gene, D gene, V gene, clone size, CDR3 DNA, CDR3 protein. A D gene is named only where the DNA matches it firmly. Size tells how often a clone was seen (once, few, many) or the class of an expanded clone, and some rows leave it out.

>TRBJ2-7|TRBD1|TRBV27|NA
TGTGCCAGCAGTCAACCGGGACAGGGGTTCTACGAGCAGTACTTC
CASSQPGQGFYEQYF
>TRBJ2-7|NA|TRBV6-2/TRBV6-3|NA
TGTGCCAGCAGTTACCTTTCAGGGCTCTCCTACGAGCAGTACTTC
CASSYLSGLSYEQYF
>TRBJ1-3|TRBD1|TRBV9|NA
TGTGCCAGCAGCCTAGGCGGACAGGGTTACTCTGGAAACACCATATATTTT
CASSLGGQGYSGNTIYF
>TRBJ2-7|TRBD1|TRBV4-1|few
TGCGCCAGCAGCCGCGGGACAGGGAGGGACGAGCAGTACTTC
CASSRGTGRDEQYF
>TRBJ2-7|TRBD1|TRBV6-5|NA
TGTGCCAGCAGGTTGACAGGGGCGGTCTACTACGAGCAGTACTTC
CASRLTGAVYYEQYF
>TRBJ2-7|TRBD1|TRBV5-6|NA
TGTGCCAGCAGCCCCGACAGGGGGGGGAGCGGCTACGAGCAGTACTTC
CASSPDRGGSGYEQYF
>TRBJ1-3|NA|TRBV6-1|NA
TGTGCCAGCAGTGACCGACACCCAGTCTCTGGAAACACCATATATTTT
CASSDRHPVSGNTIYF
>TRBJ2-1|NA|TRBV28|NA
TGTGCCAGCGCCCAAATTCGGGTGTCCTACAATGAGCAGTTCTTC
CASAQIRVSYNEQFF
>TRBJ2-3|TRBD1|TRBV2|NA
TGTGCCAGCACCGAACCCGGGACAGGGTTCACAGATACGCAGTATTTT
CASTEPGTGFTDTQYF
>TRBJ1-2|NA|TRBV7-2|once
TGTGCCAGCAGCTTAGTCTCACAGTGGCATGGCTACACCTTC
CASSLVSQWHGYTF
>TRBJ2-6|NA|TRBV5-1|NA
TGCGCCAGCAGCTCTGGGGGGACAGACTCTGGGGCCAACGTCCTGACTTTC
CASSSGGTDSGANVLTF
>TRBJ1-1|TRBD1|TRBV28|NA
TGTGCCAGCGGCCTCGGAGGACAGGGAAACACTGAAGCTTTCTTT
CASGLGGQGNTEAFF
>TRBJ1-2|TRBD1|TRBV6-5|NA
TGTGCCACAAAACAGGGGGCGCGGGTAAGCTACACCTTC
CATKQGARVSYTF
>TRBJ2-1|NA|TRBV5-1|NA
TGCGCCAGCAGCTTGGATCCCTCCGACAATGAGCAGTTCTTC
CASSLDPSDNEQFF
>TRBJ1-6|NA|TRBV2|NA
TGTGCCAGCAGTGGAGGGTATAATTCACCCCTCCACTTT
CASSGGYNSPLHF
>TRBJ2-7|TRBD1|TRBV7-6|many
TGTGCCAGCAGCCATCATACCGGGACAGGGTTCAACGAGCAGTACTTC
CASSHHTGTGFNEQYF
>TRBJ2-7|NA|TRBV7-9|NA
TGTGCCAGCAGCCTCCAGACAGGACTCAACTACGAGCAGTACTTC
CASSLQTGLNYEQYF
>TRBJ2-2|TRBD2|TRBV2|NA
TGTGCCAGCATTGGGACTAGCGGGAGTGATACCGGGGAGCTGTTTTTT
CASIGTSGSDTGELFF
>TRBJ1-1|TRBD1|TRBV6-6|NA
TGTGCCAGCAGTCCGGGTGATAGTCAGGGGGTGTGGAACACTGAAGCTTTCTTT
CASSPGDSQGVWNTEAFF
>TRBJ2-3|NA|TRBV30|NA
TGTGCCTGGAGCACTGGGAGGGATACGCAGTATTTT
CAWSTGRDTQYF
>TRBJ2-7|TRBD2|TRBV15|NA
TGTGCCACCAGCAGTAGCGGGAGTTCCTACGAGCAGTACTTC
CATSSSGSSYEQYF
>TRBJ2-3|TRBD2|TRBV6-2/TRBV6-3|NA
TGTGCCAGCAGTCACAGACTAGCGGGAGGGCCCACAGATACGCAGTATTTT
CASSHRLAGGPTDTQYF
>TRBJ2-1|TRBD1|TRBV15|NA
TGTGCCACCAGCAGCGGACAGGGCTCCTACAATGAGCAGTTCTTC
CATSSGQGSYNEQFF
>TRBJ1-5|NA|TRBV11-2|NA
TGTGCCAGCAGCTTAGATCAGACAGTTCTCCGGCCCCAGCATTTT
CASSLDQTVLRPQHF
>TRBJ1-4|NA|TRBV28|NA
TGTGCCAGCAGTTTATCTCCAGGGACTAATGAAAAACTGTTTTTT
CASSLSPGTNEKLFF